This TCR beta chain was documented in a study of CD8 T cells in Susac syndrome. Overall study results and limits: A relatively small number of individuals underwent TCR sequencing and HLA analysis.

Relapsing-remitting disease, either stable or active, was present in the treatment-naive patients who were the multiple sclerosis controls. TEMRA cells were FACS-enriched, with CD8+ and CD4+ T cells isolated negatively. An input of roughly 0.45 to 1 ug of RNA was subjected to reverse transcription using random hexamers. The CDR3 of TCR beta was amplified by immunoSEQ multiplex PCR across 54 Vbeta and 13 Jbeta. TCRdb reprocessed the immunoSEQ multiplex PCR reads via MiXCR and lists one record per CDR3 protein. The sample shows more than 90,000 distinct CDR3 sequences, roughly 93% of them seen only once. Worth noting for this clonotype: What it binds is not known.

The receptor was derived from a human donor with multiple sclerosis. Material: CD4+ T cells from PBMCs.

CDR3: CASSLASQEKLFF. The CDR3 DNA sequence: TGTGCCAGCAGCTTAGCGTCCCAAGAAAAACTGTTTTTT. The J gene is TRBJ1-4, the V gene TRBV7-9; no reliable D call. The ends were cut back, 0 bases at V and 8 bases at J, with 7 bases in the middle. The CDR3 sequence is 13 residues long. Looked up from germline, CDR1 is SEHNR and CDR2 is FQNEAQ (reference sequence).